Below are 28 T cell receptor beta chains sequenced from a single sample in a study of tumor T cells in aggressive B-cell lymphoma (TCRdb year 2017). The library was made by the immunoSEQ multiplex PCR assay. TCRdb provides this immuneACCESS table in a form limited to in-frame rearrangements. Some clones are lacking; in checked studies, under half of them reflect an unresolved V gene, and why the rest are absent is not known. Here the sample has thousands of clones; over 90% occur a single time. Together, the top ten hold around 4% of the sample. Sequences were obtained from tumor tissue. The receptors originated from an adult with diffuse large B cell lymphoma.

CDR3 DNA sequence: TGTGCCAGTGGACTAGCGAACCTTTACAATGAGCAGTTCTTC. This encodes CASGLANLYNEQFF. J is TRBJ2-1 and V is TRBV19, with 9 bases that match TRBD2. This CDR3 is 14 amino acids long. Trimming cost V 8 bases and J 4 bases; bases outside gene matches: 6. From germline, CDR1 is LNHDA and CDR2 SQIVND (reference sequence).

CDR3 in amino acids: CASSLQGFNYGYTF. The DNA for the CDR3 is TGTGCCAGCAGCTTACAGGGATTCAACTATGGCTACACCTTC. This chain links TRBV6-6 with TRBJ1-2, with a possible D match to TRBD1 (6 bases). The CDR3 runs 14 residues. Germline lookup yields CDR1 MNHNY and CDR2 SVGAGI (reference sequence). V was shortened by 6 bases and J by 2 bases, with 13 bases between the two germline ends.

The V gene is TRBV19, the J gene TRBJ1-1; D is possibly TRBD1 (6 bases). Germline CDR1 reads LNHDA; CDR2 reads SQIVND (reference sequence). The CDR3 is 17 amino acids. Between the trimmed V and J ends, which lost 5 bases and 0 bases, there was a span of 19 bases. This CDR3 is CASSVERGGPMNTEAFF. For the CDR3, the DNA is TGTGCCAGTAGTGTGGAAAGGGGGGGCCCAATGAACACTGAAGCTTTCTTT.

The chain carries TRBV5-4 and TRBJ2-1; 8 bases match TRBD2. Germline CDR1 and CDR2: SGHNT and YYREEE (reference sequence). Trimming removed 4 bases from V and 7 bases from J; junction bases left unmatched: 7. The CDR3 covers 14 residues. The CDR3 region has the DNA TGTGCCAGCAGCGGTGGACTAGCTGAAAATGAGCAGTTCTTC. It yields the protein CASSGGLAENEQFF.

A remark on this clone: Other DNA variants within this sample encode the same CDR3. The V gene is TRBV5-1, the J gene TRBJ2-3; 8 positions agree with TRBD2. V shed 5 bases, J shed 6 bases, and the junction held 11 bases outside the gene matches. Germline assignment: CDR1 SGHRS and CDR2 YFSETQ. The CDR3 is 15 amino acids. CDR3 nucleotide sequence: TGCGCCAGCAGTCTGGCGGGACTAGGTGGGGATACGCAGTATTTT. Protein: CASSLAGLGGDTQYF. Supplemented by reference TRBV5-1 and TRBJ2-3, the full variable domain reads KAGVTQTPRYLIKTRGQQVTLSCSPISGHRSVSWYQQTPGQGLQFLFEYFSETQRNKGNFPGRFSGRQFSNSRSEMNVSTLELGDSALYLCASSLAGLGGDTQYFGPGTRLTVL.

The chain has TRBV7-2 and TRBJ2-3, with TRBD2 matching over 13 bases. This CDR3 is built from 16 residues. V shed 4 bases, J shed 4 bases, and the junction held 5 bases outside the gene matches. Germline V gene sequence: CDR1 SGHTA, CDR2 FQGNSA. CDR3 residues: CASSSGLAGSADTQYF. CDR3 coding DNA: TGTGCCAGCAGCTCGGGACTAGCGGGGAGTGCAGATACGCAGTATTTT.

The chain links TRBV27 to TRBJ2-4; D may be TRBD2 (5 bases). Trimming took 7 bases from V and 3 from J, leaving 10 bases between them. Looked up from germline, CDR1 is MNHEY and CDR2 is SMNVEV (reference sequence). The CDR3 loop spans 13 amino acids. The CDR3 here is CASTAASKNIQYF. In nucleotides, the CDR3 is TGTGCCAGCACAGCGGCGAGCAAAAACATTCAGTACTTC.

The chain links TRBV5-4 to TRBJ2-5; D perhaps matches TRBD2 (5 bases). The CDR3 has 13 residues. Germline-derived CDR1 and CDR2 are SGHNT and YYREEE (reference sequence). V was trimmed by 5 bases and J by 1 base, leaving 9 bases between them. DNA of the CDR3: TGTGCCAGCAGGACGGACTTCCAAGAGACCCAGTACTTC. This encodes CASRTDFQETQYF.

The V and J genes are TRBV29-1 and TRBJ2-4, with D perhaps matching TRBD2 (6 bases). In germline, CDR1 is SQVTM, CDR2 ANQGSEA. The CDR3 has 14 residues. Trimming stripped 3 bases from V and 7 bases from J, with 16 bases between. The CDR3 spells CSVEGGGNSNIQYF. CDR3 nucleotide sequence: TGCAGCGTTGAGGGGGGTGGTAACTCGAACATTCAGTACTTC.

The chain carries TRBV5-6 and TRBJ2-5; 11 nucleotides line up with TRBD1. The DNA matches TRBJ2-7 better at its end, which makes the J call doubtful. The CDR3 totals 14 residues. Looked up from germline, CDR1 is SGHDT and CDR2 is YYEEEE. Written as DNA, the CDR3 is TGTGCCAGCAGCCGGGACAGGGGGATCAACGAGCAGTACTTC. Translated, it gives CASSRDRGINEQYF.

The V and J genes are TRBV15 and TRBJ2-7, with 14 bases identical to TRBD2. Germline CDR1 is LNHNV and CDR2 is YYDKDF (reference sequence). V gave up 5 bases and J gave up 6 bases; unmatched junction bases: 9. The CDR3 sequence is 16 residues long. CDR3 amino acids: CATSPRRGLAGAEQYF. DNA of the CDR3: TGTGCCACCAGCCCCCGAAGGGGACTAGCGGGGGCCGAGCAGTACTTC. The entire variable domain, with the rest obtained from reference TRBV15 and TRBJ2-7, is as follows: DAMVIQNPRYQVTQFGKPVTLSCSQTLNHNVMYWYQQKSSQAPKLLFHYYDKDFNNEADTPDNFQSRRPNTSFCFLDIRSPGLGDTAMYLCATSPRRGLAGAEQYFGPGTRLTVT.

CDR3 residues: CASQDGVIQYF. For the CDR3, the DNA is TGTGCCAGCCAAGACGGAGTCATTCAGTACTTC. The rearrangement joins TRBV6-5 to TRBJ2-4; D is unclear. V was shortened by 8 bases and J by 9 bases, with 11 bases between the two germline ends. The CDR3 loop spans 11 amino acids. CDR1 MNHEY and CDR2 SVGAGI come from the germline V gene.

CDR3 DNA sequence: TGTGCCAGCAGCTTAGCCCCCCCAGCGGGAGTAGGCGGGTGGAATGAGCAGTTCTTC. This gives the protein CASSLAPPAGVGGWNEQFF. This chain joins TRBV7-2 and TRBJ2-1, with TRBD2 matching 8 bases. J lost 7 bases, V lost 0 bases, and 17 bases had no gene match. The CDR3 has 19 residues. Looked up from germline, CDR1 is SGHTA and CDR2 is FQGNSA. Complete variable domain (other parts from reference TRBV7-2 and TRBJ2-1): GAGVSQSPSNKVTEKGKDVELRCDPISGHTALYWYRQSLGQGLEFLIYFQGNSAPDKSGLPSDRFSAERTGGSVSTLTIQRTQQEDSAVYLCASSLAPPAGVGGWNEQFFGPGTRLTVL.

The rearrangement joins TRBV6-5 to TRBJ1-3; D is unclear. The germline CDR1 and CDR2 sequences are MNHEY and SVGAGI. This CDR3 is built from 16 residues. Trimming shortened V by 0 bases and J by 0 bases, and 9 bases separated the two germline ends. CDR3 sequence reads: CASSYSISGSGNTIYF. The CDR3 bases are TGTGCCAGCAGTTACTCGATTTCAGGCTCTGGAAACACCATATATTTT.

The CDR3 region has the DNA TGTGCCAGCAGTTTATTCGCGAACTATGGCTACACCTTC. This encodes CASSLFANYGYTF. This chain links TRBV27 with TRBJ1-2, with no clear D. Per germline, CDR1 MNHEY and CDR2 SMNVEV (reference sequence). The CDR3 runs 13 residues. Deletions cut 1 base from V and 2 bases from J, with 5 bases between.

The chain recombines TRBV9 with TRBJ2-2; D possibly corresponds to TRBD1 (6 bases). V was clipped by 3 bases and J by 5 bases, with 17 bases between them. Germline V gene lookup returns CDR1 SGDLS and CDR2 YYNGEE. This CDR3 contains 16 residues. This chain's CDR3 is CASSAVHETGTGELFF. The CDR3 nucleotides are TGTGCCAGCAGCGCCGTCCATGAAACAGGGACCGGGGAGCTGTTTTTT.

As DNA, the CDR3 is TGTGCCAGCAGTTCTACAGGGACACAGCCCCAGCATTTT. Amino acids: CASSSTGTQPQHF. V usage is TRBV6-6 and J usage is TRBJ1-5; tentatively, D is TRBD1 (6 bases). The V gene lost 4 bases and the J gene lost 7 bases, with 11 bases spanning the gap. The CDR3 sequence is 13 residues long. The V gene's germline CDR1 is MNHNY and CDR2 SVGAGI (reference sequence).

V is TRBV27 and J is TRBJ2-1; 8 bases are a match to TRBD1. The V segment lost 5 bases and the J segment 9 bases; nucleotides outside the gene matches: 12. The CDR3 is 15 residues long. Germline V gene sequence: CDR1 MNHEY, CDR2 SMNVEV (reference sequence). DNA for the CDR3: TGTGCCAGCAGTCCATCCGGACAGGGAATGGGTGAGCAGTTCTTC. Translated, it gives CASSPSGQGMGEQFF.

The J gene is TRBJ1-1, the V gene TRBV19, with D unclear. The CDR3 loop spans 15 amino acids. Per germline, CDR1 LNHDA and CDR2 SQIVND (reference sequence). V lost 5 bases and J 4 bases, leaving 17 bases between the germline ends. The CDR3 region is CASSPHSNGVTEAFF. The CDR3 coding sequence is TGTGCCAGTAGTCCCCACTCGAACGGGGTCACTGAAGCTTTCTTT. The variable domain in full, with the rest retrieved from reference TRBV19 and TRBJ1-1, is DGGITQSPKYLFRKEGQNVTLSCEQNLNHDAMYWYRQDPGQGLRLIYYSQIVNDFQKGDIAEGYSVSREKKESFPLTVTSAQKNPTAFYLCASSPHSNGVTEAFFGQGTRLTVV.

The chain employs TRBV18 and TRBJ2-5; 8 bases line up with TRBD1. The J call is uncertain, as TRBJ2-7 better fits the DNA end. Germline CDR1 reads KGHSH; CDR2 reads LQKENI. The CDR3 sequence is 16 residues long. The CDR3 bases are TGTGCCAGCTCACCAGGGGAGGACAGGGCATCCTACGAGCAGTACTTC. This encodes CASSPGEDRASYEQYF.

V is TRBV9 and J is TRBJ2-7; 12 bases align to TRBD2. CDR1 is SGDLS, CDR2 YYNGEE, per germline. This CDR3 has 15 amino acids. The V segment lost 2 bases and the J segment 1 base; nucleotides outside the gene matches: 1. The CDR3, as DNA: TGTGCCAGCAGCGTCGGACTAGCGGGATCCTACGAGCAGTACTTC. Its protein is CASSVGLAGSYEQYF.

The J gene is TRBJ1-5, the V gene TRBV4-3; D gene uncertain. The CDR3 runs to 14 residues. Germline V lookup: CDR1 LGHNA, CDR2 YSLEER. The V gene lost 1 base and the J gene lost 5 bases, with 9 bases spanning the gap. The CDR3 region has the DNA TGCGCCAGCAGCCAAGGGGCAATCGATCAGCCCCAGCATTTT. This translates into CASSQGAIDQPQHF.

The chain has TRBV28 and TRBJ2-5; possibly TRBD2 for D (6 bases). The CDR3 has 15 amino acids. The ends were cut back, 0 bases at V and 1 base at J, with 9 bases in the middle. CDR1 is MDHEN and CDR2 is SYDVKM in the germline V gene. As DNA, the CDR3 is TGTGCCAGCAGTTTATGGGGGGGACGCCAAGAGACCCAGTACTTC. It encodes CASSLWGGRQETQYF.

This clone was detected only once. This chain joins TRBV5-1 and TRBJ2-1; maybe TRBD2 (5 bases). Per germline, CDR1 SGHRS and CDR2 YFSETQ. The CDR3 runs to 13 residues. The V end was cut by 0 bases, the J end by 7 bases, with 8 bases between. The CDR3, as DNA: TGCGCCAGCAGCTTGGCCCCGGGGAATGAGCAGTTCTTC. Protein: CASSLAPGNEQFF.

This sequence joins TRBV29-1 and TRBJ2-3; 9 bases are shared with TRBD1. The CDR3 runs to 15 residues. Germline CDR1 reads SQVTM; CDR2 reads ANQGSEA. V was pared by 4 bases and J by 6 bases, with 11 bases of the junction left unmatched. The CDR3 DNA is TGCAGCGTTGGTTTTCACAGGGGGCGTTCGGATACGCAGTATTTT. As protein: CSVGFHRGRSDTQYF.

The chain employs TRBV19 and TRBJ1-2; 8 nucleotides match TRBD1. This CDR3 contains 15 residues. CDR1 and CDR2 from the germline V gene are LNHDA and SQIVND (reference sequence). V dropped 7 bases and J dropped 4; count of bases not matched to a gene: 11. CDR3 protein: CASNLVGQGSYGYTF. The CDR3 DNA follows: TGTGCCAGTAATTTAGTCGGACAGGGAAGCTATGGCTACACCTTC.

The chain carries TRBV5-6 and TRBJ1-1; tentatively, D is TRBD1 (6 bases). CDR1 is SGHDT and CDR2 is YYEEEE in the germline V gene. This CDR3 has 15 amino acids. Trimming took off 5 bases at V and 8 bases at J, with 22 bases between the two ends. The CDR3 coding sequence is TGTGCCAGCAGTTCTCCCGCCGGGACACTCGGGGAAGCTTTCTTT. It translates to CASSSPAGTLGEAFF. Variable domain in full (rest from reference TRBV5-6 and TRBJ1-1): DAGVTQSPTHLIKTRGQQVTLRCSPKSGHDTVSWYQQALGQGPQFIFQYYEEEERQRGNFPDRFSGHQFPNYSSELNVNALLLGDSALYLCASSSPAGTLGEAFFGQGTRLTVV.

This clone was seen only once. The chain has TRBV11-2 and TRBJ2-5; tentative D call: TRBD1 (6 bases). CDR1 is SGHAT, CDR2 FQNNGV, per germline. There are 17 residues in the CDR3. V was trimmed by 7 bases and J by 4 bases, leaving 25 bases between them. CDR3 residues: CASTRGDTGTFGETQYF. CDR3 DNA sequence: TGTGCCAGCACCAGAGGGGACACAGGTACCTTCGGAGAGACCCAGTACTTC.